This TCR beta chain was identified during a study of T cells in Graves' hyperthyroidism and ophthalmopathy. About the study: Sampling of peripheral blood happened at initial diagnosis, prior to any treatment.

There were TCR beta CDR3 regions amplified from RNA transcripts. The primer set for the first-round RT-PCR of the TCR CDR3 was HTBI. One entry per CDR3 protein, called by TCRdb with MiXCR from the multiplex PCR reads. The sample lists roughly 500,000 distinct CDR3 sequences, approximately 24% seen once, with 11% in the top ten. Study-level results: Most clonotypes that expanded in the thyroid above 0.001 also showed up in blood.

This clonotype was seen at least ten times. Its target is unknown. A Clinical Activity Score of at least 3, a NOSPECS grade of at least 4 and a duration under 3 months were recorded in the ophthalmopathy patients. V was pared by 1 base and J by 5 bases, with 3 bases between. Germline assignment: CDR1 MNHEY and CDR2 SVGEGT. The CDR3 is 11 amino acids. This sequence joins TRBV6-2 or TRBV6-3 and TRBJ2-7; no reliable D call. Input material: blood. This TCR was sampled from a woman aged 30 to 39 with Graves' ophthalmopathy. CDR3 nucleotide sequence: TGTGCCAGCAGTTACTACCACGAGCAGTACTTC. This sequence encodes CASSYYHEQYF.